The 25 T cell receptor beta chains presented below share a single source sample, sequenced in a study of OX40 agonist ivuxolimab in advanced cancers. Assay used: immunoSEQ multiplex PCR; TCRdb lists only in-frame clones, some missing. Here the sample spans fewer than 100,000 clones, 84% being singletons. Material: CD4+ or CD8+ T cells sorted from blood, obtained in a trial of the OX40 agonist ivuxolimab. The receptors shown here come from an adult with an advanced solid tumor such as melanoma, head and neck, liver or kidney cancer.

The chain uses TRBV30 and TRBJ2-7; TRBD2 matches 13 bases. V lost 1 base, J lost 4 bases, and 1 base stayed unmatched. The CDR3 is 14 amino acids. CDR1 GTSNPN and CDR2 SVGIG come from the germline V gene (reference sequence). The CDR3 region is CAWSGLAGGYEQYF. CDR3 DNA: TGTGCCTGGAGTGGACTAGCGGGAGGTTACGAGCAGTACTTC.

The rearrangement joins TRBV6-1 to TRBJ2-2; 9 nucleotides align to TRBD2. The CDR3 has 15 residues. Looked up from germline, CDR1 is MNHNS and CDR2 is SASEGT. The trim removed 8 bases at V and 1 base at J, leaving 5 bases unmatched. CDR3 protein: CASPVSGGNTGELFF. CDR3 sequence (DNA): TGTGCCAGCCCTGTTAGCGGGGGGAACACCGGGGAGCTGTTTTTT.

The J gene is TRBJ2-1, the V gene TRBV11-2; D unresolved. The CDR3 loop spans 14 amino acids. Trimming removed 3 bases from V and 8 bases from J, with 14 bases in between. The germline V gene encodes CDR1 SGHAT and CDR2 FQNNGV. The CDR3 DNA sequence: TGTGCCAGCAGCTTGAGCGCCCGGGTCGATGAGCAGTTCTTC. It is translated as CASSLSARVDEQFF.

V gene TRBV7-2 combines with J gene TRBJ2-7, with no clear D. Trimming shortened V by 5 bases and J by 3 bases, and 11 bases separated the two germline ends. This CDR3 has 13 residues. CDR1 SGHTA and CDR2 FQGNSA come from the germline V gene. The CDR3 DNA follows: TGTGCCAGCAGCCCGGACGGAGACTACGAGCAGTACGTC. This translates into CASSPDGDYEQYV.

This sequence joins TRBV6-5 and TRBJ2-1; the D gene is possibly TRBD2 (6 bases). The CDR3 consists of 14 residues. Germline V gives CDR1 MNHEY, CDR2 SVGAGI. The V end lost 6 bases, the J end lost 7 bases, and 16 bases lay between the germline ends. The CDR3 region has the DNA TGTGCCAGCAGACCCCCCGGGACTTCGAATGAGCAGTTCTTC. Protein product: CASRPPGTSNEQFF.

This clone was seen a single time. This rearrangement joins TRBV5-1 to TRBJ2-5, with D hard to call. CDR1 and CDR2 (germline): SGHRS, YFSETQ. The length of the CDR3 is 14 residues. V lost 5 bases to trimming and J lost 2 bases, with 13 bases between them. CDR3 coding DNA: TGCGCCAGCAGGGCACCTTTTAGGCAAGAGACCCAGTACTTC. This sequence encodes CASRAPFRQETQYF.

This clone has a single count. CDR3 nucleotides: TGTGCCAGCAGATCGGGACGTGAGGGCATCGGGGAGCTGTTTTTT. Its protein product is CASRSGREGIGELFF. The chain links TRBV11-3 to TRBJ2-2; possibly TRBD1 or TRBD2 for D (5 bases each). Germline V gene lookup returns CDR1 SGHNT and CDR2 YENEEA. CDR3 size: 15 residues. V lost 6 bases, J lost 7 bases, and 18 bases lay in between.

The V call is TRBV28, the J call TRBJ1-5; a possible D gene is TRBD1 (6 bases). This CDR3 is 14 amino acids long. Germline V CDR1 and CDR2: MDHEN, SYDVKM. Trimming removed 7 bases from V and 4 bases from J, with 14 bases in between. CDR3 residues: CASIPGTRNQPQHF. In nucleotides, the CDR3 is TGTGCCAGCATCCCCGGGACACGAAATCAGCCCCAGCATTTT.

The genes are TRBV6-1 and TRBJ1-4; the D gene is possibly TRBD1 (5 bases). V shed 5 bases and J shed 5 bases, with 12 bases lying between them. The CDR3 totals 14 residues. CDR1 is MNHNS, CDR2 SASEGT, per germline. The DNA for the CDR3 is TGTGCCAGCAGTCCAAGGGGCCCGAATGAAAAACTGTTTTTT. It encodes CASSPRGPNEKLFF.

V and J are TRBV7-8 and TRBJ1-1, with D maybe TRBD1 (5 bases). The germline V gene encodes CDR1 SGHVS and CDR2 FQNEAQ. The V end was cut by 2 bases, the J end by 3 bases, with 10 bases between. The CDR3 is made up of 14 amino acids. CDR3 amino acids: CASSLLRGDTEAFF. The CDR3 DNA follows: TGTGCCAGCAGCTTATTGAGGGGTGACACTGAAGCTTTCTTT.

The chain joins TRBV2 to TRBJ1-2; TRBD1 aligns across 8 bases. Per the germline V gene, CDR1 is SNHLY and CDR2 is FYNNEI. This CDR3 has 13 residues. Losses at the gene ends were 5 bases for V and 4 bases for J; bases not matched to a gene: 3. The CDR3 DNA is TGTGCCAGCAGTCGTACAGGGGGCTATGGCTACACCTTC. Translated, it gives CASSRTGGYGYTF.

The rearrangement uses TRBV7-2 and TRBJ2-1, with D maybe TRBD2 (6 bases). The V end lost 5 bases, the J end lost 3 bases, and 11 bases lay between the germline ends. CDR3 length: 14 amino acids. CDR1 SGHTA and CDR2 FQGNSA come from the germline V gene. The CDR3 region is CASSLWEVYNEQFF. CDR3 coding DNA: TGTGCCAGCAGCCTGTGGGAGGTCTACAATGAGCAGTTCTTC.

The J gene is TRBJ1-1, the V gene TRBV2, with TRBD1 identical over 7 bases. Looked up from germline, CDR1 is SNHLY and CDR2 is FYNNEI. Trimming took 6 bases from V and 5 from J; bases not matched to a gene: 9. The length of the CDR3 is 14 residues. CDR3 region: CASRPMTGRTEAFF. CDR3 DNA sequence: TGTGCCAGCAGGCCGATGACAGGGCGGACTGAAGCTTTCTTT.

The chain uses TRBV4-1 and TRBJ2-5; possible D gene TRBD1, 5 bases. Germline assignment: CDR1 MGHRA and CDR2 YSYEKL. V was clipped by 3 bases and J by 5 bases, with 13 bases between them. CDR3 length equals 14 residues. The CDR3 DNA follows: TGCGCCAGCAGCCAGTCAGGGTTCCGGGAGACCCAGTACTTC. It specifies CASSQSGFRETQYF.

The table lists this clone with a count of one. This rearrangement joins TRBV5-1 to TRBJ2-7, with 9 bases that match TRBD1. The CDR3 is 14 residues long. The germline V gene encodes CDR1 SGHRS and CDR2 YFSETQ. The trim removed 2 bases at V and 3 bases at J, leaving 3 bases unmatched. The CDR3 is CASSLQGADYEQYF. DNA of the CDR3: TGCGCCAGCAGCTTACAGGGGGCCGACTACGAGCAGTACTTC.

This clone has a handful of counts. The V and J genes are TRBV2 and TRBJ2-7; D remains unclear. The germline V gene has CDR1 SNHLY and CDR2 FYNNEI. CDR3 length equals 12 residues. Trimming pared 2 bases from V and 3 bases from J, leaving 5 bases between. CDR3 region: CASSEWGYEQYV. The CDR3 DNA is TGTGCCAGCAGTGAATGGGGCTACGAGCAGTACGTC.

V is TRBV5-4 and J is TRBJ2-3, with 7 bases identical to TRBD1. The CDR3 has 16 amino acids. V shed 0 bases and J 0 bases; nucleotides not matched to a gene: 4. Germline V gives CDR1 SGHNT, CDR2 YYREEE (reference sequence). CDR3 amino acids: CASSLAGRGSTDTQYF. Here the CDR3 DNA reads TGTGCCAGCAGCTTGGCGGGCAGGGGGAGCACAGATACGCAGTATTTT. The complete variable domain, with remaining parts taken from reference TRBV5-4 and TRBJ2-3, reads ETGVTQSPTHLIKTRGQQVTLRCSSQSGHNTVSWYQQALGQGPQFIFQYYREEENGRGNFPPRFSGLQFPNYSSELNVNALELDDSALYLCASSLAGRGSTDTQYFGPGTRLTVL.

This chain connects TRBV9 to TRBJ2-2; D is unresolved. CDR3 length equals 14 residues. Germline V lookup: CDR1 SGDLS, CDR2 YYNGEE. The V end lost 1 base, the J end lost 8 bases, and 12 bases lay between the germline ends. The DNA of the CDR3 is TGTGCCAGCAGCGTACAGACCCAAGTTGGGGAGCTGTTTTTT. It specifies CASSVQTQVGELFF.

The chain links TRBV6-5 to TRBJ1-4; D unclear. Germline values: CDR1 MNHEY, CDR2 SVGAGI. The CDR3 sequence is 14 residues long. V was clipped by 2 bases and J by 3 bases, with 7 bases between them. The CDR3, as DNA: TGTGCCAGCAGTTACGGGGTGTCTAATGAAAAACTGTTTTTT. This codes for CASSYGVSNEKLFF.

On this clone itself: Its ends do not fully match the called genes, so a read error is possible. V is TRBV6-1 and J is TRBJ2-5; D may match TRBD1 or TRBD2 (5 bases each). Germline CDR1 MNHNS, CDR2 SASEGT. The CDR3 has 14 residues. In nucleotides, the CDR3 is TGTGCCAGCAGTGAAGTCCAAAGCAGGGACCCCCTCAACTTC. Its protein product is CASSEVQSRDPLNF.

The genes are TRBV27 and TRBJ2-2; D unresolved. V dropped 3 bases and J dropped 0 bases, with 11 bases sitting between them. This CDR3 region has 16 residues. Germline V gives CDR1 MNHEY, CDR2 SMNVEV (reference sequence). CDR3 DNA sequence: TGTGCCAGCAGTTTGTTTGGACGGACGAACACCGGGGAGCTGTTTTTT. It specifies CASSLFGRTNTGELFF.

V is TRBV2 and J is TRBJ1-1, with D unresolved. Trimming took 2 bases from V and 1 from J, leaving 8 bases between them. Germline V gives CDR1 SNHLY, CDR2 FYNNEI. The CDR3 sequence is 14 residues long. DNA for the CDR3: TGTGCCAGCAGTGAACGGATGAAGAACACTGAAGCTTTCTTT. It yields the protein CASSERMKNTEAFF.

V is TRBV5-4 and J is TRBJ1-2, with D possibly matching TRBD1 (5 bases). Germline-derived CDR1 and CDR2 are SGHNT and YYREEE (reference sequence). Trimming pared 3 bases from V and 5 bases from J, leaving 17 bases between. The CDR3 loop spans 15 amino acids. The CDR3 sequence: CASSSSQQGGYGYTF. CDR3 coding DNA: TGTGCCAGCAGCTCCTCCCAGCAGGGAGGATATGGCTACACCTTC. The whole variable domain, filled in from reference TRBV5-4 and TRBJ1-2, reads ETGVTQSPTHLIKTRGQQVTLRCSSQSGHNTVSWYQQALGQGPQFIFQYYREEENGRGNFPPRFSGLQFPNYSSELNVNALELDDSALYLCASSSSQQGGYGYTFGSGTRLTVV.

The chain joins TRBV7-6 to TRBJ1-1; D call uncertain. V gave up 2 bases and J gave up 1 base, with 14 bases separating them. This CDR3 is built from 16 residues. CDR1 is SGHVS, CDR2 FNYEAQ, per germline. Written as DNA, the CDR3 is TGTGCCAGCAGCTTATTTAGCAGGCAACAGAACACTGAAGCTTTCTTT. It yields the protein CASSLFSRQQNTEAFF. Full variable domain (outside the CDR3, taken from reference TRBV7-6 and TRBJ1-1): GAGVSQSPRYKVTKRGQDVALRCDPISGHVSLYWYRQALGQGPEFLTYFNYEAQQDKSGLPNDRFSAERPEGSISTLTIQRTEQRDSAMYRCASSLFSRQQNTEAFFGQGTRLTVV.

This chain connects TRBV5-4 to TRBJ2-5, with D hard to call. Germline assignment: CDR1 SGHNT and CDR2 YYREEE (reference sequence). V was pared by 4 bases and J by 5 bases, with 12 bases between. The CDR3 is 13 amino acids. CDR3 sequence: CASSRDLSETQYF. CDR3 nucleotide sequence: TGTGCCAGCAGCCGAGACTTGTCGGAGACCCAGTACTTC.